The next 2 T cell receptor beta chains were all read from a single sample in a study of technical replicates of blood from several donors. TCRdb's copy holds only in-frame clones and misses some; the assay was immunoSEQ multiplex PCR. This repertoire shows roughly 80,000 clones, about 94% found once; its top ten account for more than 0.35%. The source material was T cells isolated from PBMCs. These TCRs come from a human donor in good health.

CDR3 nucleotide sequence: TGCGCCAGCAGCCAAAACCTGGGACTAGCGGGAATCGACGAGCAGTACTTC. Its translation: CASSQNLGLAGIDEQYF. The genes are TRBV4-1 and TRBJ2-7; TRBD2 agrees at 13 bases. The CDR3 is made up of 17 amino acids. Per germline, CDR1 MGHRA and CDR2 YSYEKL. J lost 5 bases, V lost 2 bases, and 9 bases had no gene match.

The chain carries TRBV11-3 and TRBJ1-5; the D gene is possibly TRBD1 (5 bases). V lost 6 bases to trimming and J lost 0 bases, with 12 bases between them. This CDR3 comprises 15 residues. Germline lookup yields CDR1 SGHNT and CDR2 YENEEA. The CDR3 nucleotides read TGTGCCAGCAGTTCACAGGAGTATAGCAATCAGCCCCAGCATTTT. It translates to CASSSQEYSNQPQHF.